This entry is about one T cell receptor beta chain. Its specificity is not known. Germline values: CDR1 GTSNPN, CDR2 SVGIG (reference sequence). CDR3 length equals 15 residues. V gave up 2 bases and J gave up 0 bases, with 11 bases separating them. The protocol was immunoSEQ multiplex PCR, while the TCRdb copy is restricted to in-frame clones and leaves out a portion. The profile covers approximately 60,000 clones, with approximately 80% appearing a single time and 5.5% to 7% taken by the ten largest. The entry originates in a study of OX40 agonist ivuxolimab in advanced cancers. Overall study: Ivuxolimab, an antibody that agonizes OX40 (CD134), was administered to the patients.

Study outcomes and limitations: Among the lowest levels of clonal expansion were found in partial responders at 0.1-3.0 mg/kg. Dose levels from 0.1 to 3.0 mg/kg saw CD4+ and CD8+ blood T cells expand clonally by week 6.

This sequence joins TRBV30 and TRBJ1-5, with D tentatively TRBD1 (5 bases). The sample in question was CD4+ or CD8+ T cells sorted from blood, obtained in a trial of the OX40 agonist ivuxolimab. This clonotype was sampled from an adult with an advanced solid tumor such as melanoma, head and neck, liver or kidney cancer. The CDR3 is CAWSFGANSNQPQHF. CDR3 nucleotides: TGTGCCTGGAGTTTTGGGGCCAATAGCAATCAGCCCCAGCATTTT. Complete variable domain (other parts from reference TRBV30 and TRBJ1-5): SQTIHQWPATLVQPVGSPLSLECTVEGTSNPNLYWYRQAAGRGLQLLFYSVGIGQISSEVPQNLSASRPQDRQFILSSKKLLLSDSGFYLCAWSFGANSNQPQHFGDGTRLSIL.